One sample yielded the 18 T cell receptor beta chains listed below, sequenced in a study of beta chain features in type 1 diabetes. Study-wide findings and caveats: People with Type 1 diabetes carried modestly yet significantly shorter TCRB CDR3s in all four CD4+ subsets.

Their antigen targets remain unknown. Since all of the isolated RNA was reverse transcribed, expressed TCRB transcripts were what got sequenced. Method: immunoSEQ multiplex PCR; TCRdb's copy keeps in-frame clones and lacks some. In the table there are 150,000 to 200,000 clones, 7.5% to 9.5% of which are singletons. Sample: central memory CD4+ T cells from blood. The receptors were sampled from a woman between 18 and 29 years old with type 1 diabetes.

V gene TRBV7-3 combines with J gene TRBJ2-1, with a weak D call TRBD2 (6 bases). CDR3 length: 14 residues. Trimming took off 4 bases at V and 5 bases at J, with 12 bases between the two ends. In germline, CDR1 is SGHTA, CDR2 FQGTGA. The CDR3 DNA reads as TGTGCCAGCAGCTCCTCTAGCGCCCACAATGAGCAGTTCTTC. Translating gives CASSSSSAHNEQFF.

This clone was recorded a few times. The gene calls are TRBV7-2 and TRBJ2-5, with D possibly matching TRBD2 (6 bases). Per the germline V gene, CDR1 is SGHTA and CDR2 is FQGNSA. The CDR3 is made up of 15 amino acids. V dropped 5 bases and J dropped 1 base, with 14 bases sitting between them. The DNA for the CDR3 is TGTGCCAGCAGCCCACGTAGCGGACCCCAAGAGACCCAGTACTTC. Amino acid sequence: CASSPRSGPQETQYF.

This clone showed up just a few times. The chain recombines TRBV6-5 with TRBJ1-2; D is uncertain. Per germline, CDR1 MNHEY and CDR2 SVGAGI. Trimming removed 2 bases at V and 2 bases at J, with 9 bases between. The CDR3 loop spans 14 amino acids. CDR3 loop: CASSYAGSNYGYTF. The CDR3 coding sequence is TGTGCCAGCAGTTACGCAGGTTCCAACTATGGCTACACCTTC.

This sequence joins TRBV7-9 and TRBJ1-1; TRBD1 matches at 7 bases. CDR1 and CDR2 (germline): SEHNR, FQNEAQ (reference sequence). The CDR3 sequence is 11 residues long. The junction had 3 bases not matched to a gene; V was cut back by 4 bases and J by 10 bases. CDR3 nucleotide sequence: TGTGCCAGCAGCTGGGACAGAGGAGCTTTCTTT. Protein sequence: CASSWDRGAFF.

This chain uses TRBV18 with TRBJ2-1; TRBD2 is a possible D gene (6 bases). This CDR3 contains 16 residues. Germline V gives CDR1 KGHSH, CDR2 LQKENI. Trimming pared 0 bases from V and 0 bases from J, leaving 9 bases between. CDR3: CASSPPGGASYNEQFF. CDR3 in DNA: TGTGCCAGCTCACCACCCGGCGGGGCCTCCTACAATGAGCAGTTCTTC.

The chain has TRBV4-1 and TRBJ1-5, with D perhaps matching TRBD1 (5 bases). Germline V gene lookup returns CDR1 MGHRA and CDR2 YSYEKL. V was clipped by 0 bases and J by 5 bases, with 11 bases between them. The CDR3 extends over 15 amino acids. This chain's CDR3 is CASSQDRQPYQPQHF. Here the CDR3 DNA reads TGCGCCAGCAGCCAAGATCGACAGCCATATCAGCCCCAGCATTTT.

This clone was recorded many times. The chain links TRBV7-9 to TRBJ2-3; 8 bases align to TRBD1. With 7 bases clipped from V and 4 bases from J, the junction kept 10 bases outside the gene matches. Germline values: CDR1 SEHNR, CDR2 FQNEAQ (reference sequence). The CDR3 totals 15 residues. The CDR3 coding sequence is TGTGCCAGCACCGGACAGGGTCTATCTCCAGATACGCAGTATTTT. Its translation is CASTGQGLSPDTQYF.

The chain couples TRBV29-1 to TRBJ2-3; a weak D match, TRBD1 (8 bases). Germline loops: CDR1 SQVTM, CDR2 ANQGSEA. The CDR3 is made up of 15 amino acids. Trimming cost V 7 bases and J 2 bases, with 19 bases left between them. The CDR3 coding sequence is TGCAGCGCCCCCCAAACAGGGGGGGCCACAGATACGCAGTATTTT. Translation: CSAPQTGGATDTQYF.

The chain employs TRBV16 and TRBJ1-5; 8 bases agree with TRBD1. V shed 0 bases and J 7 bases; nucleotides not matched to a gene: 8. Germline V gene lookup returns CDR1 KGHSY and CDR2 FQNENV. This CDR3 is 16 amino acids long. This CDR3 reads CASSQSYQGAGQPQHF. The CDR3 nucleotides are TGTGCCAGCAGCCAATCATATCAGGGGGCAGGACAGCCCCAGCATTTT. Drawing the rest from reference TRBV16 and TRBJ1-5, the complete variable domain is GEEVAQTPKHLVRGEGQKAKLYCAPIKGHSYVFWYQQVLKNEFKFLISFQNENVFDETGMPKERFSAKCLPNSPCSLEIQATKLEDSAVYFCASSQSYQGAGQPQHFGDGTRLSIL.

This clone was detected only a few times. The rearrangement links TRBV30 to TRBJ2-1, with 11 positions matching TRBD2. V was clipped by 0 bases and J by 4 bases; unmatched bases: 2. The CDR3 is 15 amino acids. CDR1 is GTSNPN, CDR2 SVGIG, per germline (reference sequence). The CDR3 protein is CAWSVLAGAYNEQFF. The CDR3 nucleotides are TGTGCCTGGAGTGTACTAGCGGGAGCTTACAATGAGCAGTTCTTC.

The V call is TRBV7-8, the J call TRBJ2-3, with D possibly being TRBD2 (5 bases). Trimming cost V 1 base and J 4 bases, with 12 bases left between them. This CDR3 is built from 15 residues. Germline CDR1 and CDR2: SGHVS and FQNEAQ. For the CDR3, the DNA is TGTGCCAGCAGCTTAGGACTACAGTTCGCAGATACGCAGTATTTT. It translates to CASSLGLQFADTQYF.

This chain uses TRBV19 with TRBJ2-1; 8 nucleotides align to TRBD2. The CDR3 is 17 residues long. The germline CDR1 and CDR2 sequences are LNHDA and SQIVND (reference sequence). The V segment lost 5 bases and the J segment 0 bases; nucleotides outside the gene matches: 9. CDR3 in DNA: TGTGCCAGTAGTCCCAGCGGGAGAGGGTCCTCCTACAATGAGCAGTTCTTC. Protein: CASSPSGRGSSYNEQFF. Combining the CDR3 with reference TRBV19 and TRBJ2-1 gives the whole variable domain DGGITQSPKYLFRKEGQNVTLSCEQNLNHDAMYWYRQDPGQGLRLIYYSQIVNDFQKGDIAEGYSVSREKKESFPLTVTSAQKNPTAFYLCASSPSGRGSSYNEQFFGPGTRLTVL.

The genes are TRBV29-1 and TRBJ2-1; no definite D call. The CDR3 extends over 15 amino acids. Germline lookup yields CDR1 SQVTM and CDR2 ANQGSEA. The V end was cut by 4 bases, the J end by 0 bases, with 13 bases between. The CDR3 DNA reads as TGCAGCGTTGTTGAGGCGGCGAGCTCCTACAATGAGCAGTTCTTC. Translating it yields CSVVEAASSYNEQFF.

The genes are TRBV27 and TRBJ2-1; 7 bases agree with TRBD1. V lost 6 bases, J lost 4 bases, and 6 bases stayed unmatched. The CDR3 is made up of 14 amino acids. The V gene's germline CDR1 is MNHEY and CDR2 SMNVEV (reference sequence). Here the CDR3 reads CASSLGQTYNEQFF. The CDR3 DNA reads as TGTGCCAGCAGCCTGGGACAGACATACAATGAGCAGTTCTTC.

V is TRBV7-2 and J is TRBJ2-7; 7 bases map to TRBD1. V lost 5 bases, J lost 4 bases, and 20 bases stayed unmatched. This CDR3 region has 18 residues. The germline gives CDR1 SGHTA, CDR2 FQGNSA. The DNA of the CDR3 is TGTGCCAGCAGCCTTACTCAAGGATCCGGGACAGCCTCGTACGAGCAGTACTTC. It codes for CASSLTQGSGTASYEQYF.

A word on this clone: A much larger clone lies a single base off, so this may be a read error. The same CDR3 can be traced to other DNA sequences in this sample. The chain joins TRBV7-9 to TRBJ2-3; tentative D call: TRBD2 (6 bases). Germline assignment: CDR1 SEHNR and CDR2 FQNEAQ (reference sequence). The CDR3 is 14 amino acids. V lost 6 bases to trimming and J lost 0 bases, with 10 bases between them. The CDR3 DNA reads TGTGCCAGCAGTTGGGACTCTAGCACAGATACGCAGTATTTT. Its protein product is CASSWDSSTDTQYF.

The DNA of the CDR3 is TGCAGCGTTGGAAGGGGGACAGGGGCCTACGAGCAGTACTTC. Protein: CSVGRGTGAYEQYF. The chain employs TRBV29-1 and TRBJ2-7; TRBD1 matches at 10 bases. Trimming cost V 4 bases and J 2 bases; bases outside gene matches: 5. This CDR3 contains 14 residues. The V gene's germline CDR1 is SQVTM and CDR2 ANQGSEA.

J is TRBJ2-2 and V is TRBV19; D perhaps matches TRBD1 (5 bases). Deletions cut 10 bases from V and 4 bases from J, with 13 bases between. Germline V gene sequence: CDR1 LNHDA, CDR2 SQIVND (reference sequence). The CDR3 length is 13 residues. For the CDR3, the DNA is TGTGCCACCCACTTAAGGGGCACCGGGGAGCTGTTTTTT. Protein: CATHLRGTGELFF. The full variable domain, with the rest looked up from reference TRBV19 and TRBJ2-2, is DGGITQSPKYLFRKEGQNVTLSCEQNLNHDAMYWYRQDPGQGLRLIYYSQIVNDFQKGDIAEGYSVSREKKESFPLTVTSAQKNPTAFYLCATHLRGTGELFFGEGSRLTVL.